Listed here are 28 T cell receptor beta chains from one sample, sequenced in a study of blood T cell repertoires in COVID-19. This table comes from immunoSEQ multiplex PCR, and its TCRdb copy is limited to in-frame clones, with some not included. Counted here are almost 55,000 clones, around 86% occurring once; the ten biggest clones make up 7% to 10%. The sequenced sample was peripheral blood. The source is a man in his forties or fifties with active COVID-19.

The V and J genes are TRBV5-6 and TRBJ1-2, with TRBD1 matching over 7 bases. Germline loops: CDR1 SGHDT, CDR2 YYEEEE. There are 14 residues in the CDR3. V dropped 4 bases and J dropped 4; count of bases not matched to a gene: 7. Here the CDR3 reads CASSGRGQTYGYTF. In DNA form, the CDR3 reads TGTGCCAGCAGCGGGCGGGGACAGACCTATGGCTACACCTTC. Based on the CDR3 plus reference TRBV5-6 and TRBJ1-2, the full variable domain is DAGVTQSPTHLIKTRGQQVTLRCSPKSGHDTVSWYQQALGQGPQFIFQYYEEEERQRGNFPDRFSGHQFPNYSSELNVNALLLGDSALYLCASSGRGQTYGYTFGSGTRLTVV.

J is TRBJ2-5 and V is TRBV30; D perhaps matches TRBD1 (6 bases). Trimming shortened V by 2 bases and J by 9 bases, and 16 bases separated the two germline ends. Germline values: CDR1 GTSNPN, CDR2 SVGIG (reference sequence). The CDR3 totals 13 residues. In nucleotides, the CDR3 is TGTGCCTGGAGTCGTACAGAAAAGGGGGCCCAGTACTTC. Its protein product is CAWSRTEKGAQYF.

The rearrangement links TRBV10-1 to TRBJ1-4; weak D call: TRBD1 (5 bases). CDR1 WNHNN and CDR2 SYGVQD come from the germline V gene (reference sequence). The CDR3 contains 17 residues. Trimming removed 0 bases at V and 3 bases at J, with 14 bases between. In DNA, the CDR3 is TGCGCCAGCAGTGAGTCGCGGGGGTTTAGGTCTAATGAAAAACTGTTTTTT. Protein sequence: CASSESRGFRSNEKLFF.

The J gene is TRBJ2-3, the V gene TRBV30; no clear D gene. This CDR3 has 15 amino acids. Trimming took off 1 base at V and 2 bases at J, with 13 bases between the two ends. Per germline, CDR1 GTSNPN and CDR2 SVGIG (reference sequence). CDR3 nucleotides: TGTGCCTGGAGTGCTCAGGTGTCTAACACAGATACGCAGTATTTT. Protein: CAWSAQVSNTDTQYF.

CDR3 amino acids: CASRPNRVSDSPLHF. CDR3 bases: TGTGCCAGCAGACCAAACAGGGTGAGCGACTCACCCCTCCACTTT. The V call is TRBV28, the J call TRBJ1-6, with D tentatively TRBD1 (6 bases). The germline V gene encodes CDR1 MDHEN and CDR2 SYDVKM. V was cut by 6 bases and J by 10 bases, with 19 bases left in between. The CDR3 runs 15 residues.

The count of this clone is one. The CDR3 region is CASSRDSRETQYF. CDR3 in DNA: TGTGCCAGCAGTAGGGACAGCCGGGAGACCCAGTACTTC. The chain carries TRBV7-2 and TRBJ2-5; 7 positions agree with TRBD1. Germline lookup yields CDR1 SGHTA and CDR2 FQGNSA. The CDR3 length is 13 residues. V shed 6 bases and J 5 bases; nucleotides not matched to a gene: 6.

This clone was counted a single time. The V gene is TRBV7-3, the J gene TRBJ2-3; 8 bases map to TRBD1. The CDR3 totals 19 residues. CDR1 and CDR2 (germline): SGHTA, FQGTGA. V shed 1 base, J shed 1 base, and the junction held 13 bases outside the gene matches. The CDR3 loop reads CASSLIGPGTGFGTDTQYF. The DNA of the CDR3 is TGTGCCAGCAGCTTAATAGGCCCCGGGACAGGATTTGGCACAGATACGCAGTATTTT. The entire variable domain, with the rest obtained from reference TRBV7-3 and TRBJ2-3, is as follows: GAGVSQTPSNKVTEKGKYVELRCDPISGHTALYWYRQSLGQGPEFLIYFQGTGAADDSGLPNDRFFAVRPEGSVSTLKIQRTERGDSAVYLCASSLIGPGTGFGTDTQYFGPGTRLTVL.

This chain connects TRBV7-2 to TRBJ2-2; D call uncertain. There are 14 residues in the CDR3. Germline CDR1 and CDR2: SGHTA and FQGNSA. The V and J ends lost 1 base and 9 bases respectively, with 12 bases between them. Here the CDR3 reads CASSLEDFRRELFF. In DNA, the CDR3 is TGTGCCAGCAGCTTAGAAGACTTTCGAAGGGAGCTGTTTTTT.

The chain has TRBV12-1 and TRBJ1-1. TRBV12-1 is a pseudogene locus. This CDR3 has 15 residues. CDR3 sequence: CASSRTTRGGTEAFF. The CDR3 nucleotides read TGTGCCAGCAGTCGAACGACGAGGGGGGGGACTGAAGCTTTCTTT.

The chain joins TRBV5-1 to TRBJ2-2; TRBD2 agrees at 11 bases. This CDR3 is 19 amino acids long. The V gene end was trimmed by 4 bases and the J gene end by 3 bases; junction bases not matched to a gene: 14. CDR1 and CDR2 from the germline V gene are SGHRS and YFSETQ. This chain's CDR3 is CASSPITSGSLGDTGELFF. The DNA of the CDR3 is TGCGCCAGCAGCCCGATAACTAGCGGGAGTCTCGGCGACACCGGGGAGCTGTTTTTT.

V usage is TRBV4-2 and J usage is TRBJ2-3, with TRBD2 matching over 7 bases. CDR1 is LGHNA and CDR2 is YNFKEQ in the germline V gene. The ends lost 0 bases at V and 0 bases at J; junction bases unmatched: 3. This CDR3 region has 16 residues. DNA for the CDR3: TGTGCCAGCAGCCAAGATGGGCGGGGGAGCACAGATACGCAGTATTTT. Amino acids: CASSQDGRGSTDTQYF.

The chain employs TRBV28 and TRBJ1-5, with D possibly TRBD1 on 5 matching bases. Trimming stripped 7 bases from V and 4 bases from J, with 14 bases between. This CDR3 contains 14 residues. Germline V gene lookup returns CDR1 MDHEN and CDR2 SYDVKM. CDR3 sequence (DNA): TGTGCCAGCATCGGGCGGGGCTTTAATCAGCCCCAGCATTTT. It specifies CASIGRGFNQPQHF.

The CDR3 region has the DNA TGTGCCAGTAGTGAATACCCGACACGGCACGCCGGGGAGCTGTTTTTT. It yields the protein CASSEYPTRHAGELFF. The rearrangement links TRBV19 to TRBJ2-2; D unresolved. Germline lookup yields CDR1 LNHDA and CDR2 SQIVND (reference sequence). Trimming removed 5 bases from V and 6 bases from J, with 19 bases in between. The CDR3 has 16 amino acids.

This clone was counted a few times. In DNA form, the CDR3 reads TGTGCCAGCAGTGAAGGGGGCATCTCGCGTACTAATGAAAAACTGTTTTTT. It yields the protein CASSEGGISRTNEKLFF. The gene calls are TRBV7-6 and TRBJ1-4; 7 bases fit TRBD1. The CDR3 has 17 residues. Germline lookup yields CDR1 SGHVS and CDR2 FNYEAQ. Trimming took 6 bases from V and 2 from J; bases not matched to a gene: 12.

The genes are TRBV29-1 and TRBJ1-1, with a weak D call TRBD1 (6 bases). This CDR3 has 13 amino acids. CDR1 is SQVTM, CDR2 ANQGSEA, per germline. The germline V and J ends were trimmed by 7 bases and 4 bases, with 16 bases remaining between them. In DNA, the CDR3 is TGCAGCGGATCGGGACACCTCGGCACTGAAGCTTTCTTT. This gives the protein CSGSGHLGTEAFF.

This chain uses TRBV21-1 with TRBJ1-1; whether TRBD1, the table's D call, matches the DNA was not checked. TRBV21-1 counts as a pseudogene. The CDR3 is 15 amino acids. CDR3 coding DNA: TGTGCCAGCAGCAAAGAGCGACAGGGAGGAACTGAAGCTTTCTTT. It yields the protein CASSKERQGGTEAFF.

V gene TRBV7-9 combines with J gene TRBJ1-1; TRBD1 matches 7 bases. The CDR3 has 17 amino acids. CDR1 is SEHNR, CDR2 FQNEAQ, per germline (reference sequence). The V and J ends lost 1 base and 0 bases, in that order; junction bases with no gene match: 8. CDR3 in amino acids: CASSLVGKGAMNTEAFF. For the CDR3, the DNA is TGTGCCAGCAGCTTAGTAGGGAAGGGGGCCATGAACACTGAAGCTTTCTTT. The full variable domain, completed using reference TRBV7-9 and TRBJ1-1, is DTGVSQNPRHKITKRGQNVTFRCDPISEHNRLYWYRQTLGQGPEFLTYFQNEAQLEKSRLLSDRFSAERPKGSFSTLEIQRTEQGDSAMYLCASSLVGKGAMNTEAFFGQGTRLTVV.

The chain couples TRBV11-2 to TRBJ2-1; 13 bases align to TRBD2. From germline, CDR1 is SGHAT and CDR2 FQNNGV. The CDR3 extends over 18 amino acids. V was pared by 3 bases and J by 7 bases, with 12 bases of the junction left unmatched. Here the CDR3 reads CASSLGGTSGESRNEQFF. CDR3 nucleotides: TGTGCCAGCAGCTTGGGCGGGACTAGCGGGGAGAGCAGGAATGAGCAGTTCTTC.

The genes are TRBV6-5 and TRBJ1-2, with TRBD1 as a possible D gene (6 bases). Per germline, CDR1 MNHEY and CDR2 SVGAGI. V shed 6 bases and J shed 1 base, with 12 bases lying between them. This CDR3 is built from 14 residues. The CDR3 sequence: CASRSDRNNYGYTF. CDR3 DNA: TGTGCCAGCAGATCCGACAGGAATAACTATGGCTACACCTTC.

The chain uses TRBV28 and TRBJ1-6; maybe TRBD1 (6 bases). Germline assignment: CDR1 MDHEN and CDR2 SYDVKM. The germline V and J ends were trimmed by 10 bases and 9 bases, with 16 bases remaining between them. The CDR3 is made up of 13 amino acids. CDR3 bases: TGTGCCACCAAGGGGGGGGAAGGTTCACCCCTCCACTTT. As protein: CATKGGEGSPLHF. Filled out from reference TRBV28 and TRBJ1-6, the complete variable domain reads DVKVTQSSRYLVKRTGEKVFLECVQDMDHENMFWYRQDPGLGLRLIYFSYDVKMKEKGDIPEGYSVSREKKERFSLILESASTNQTSMYLCATKGGEGSPLHFGNGTRLTVT.

The chain has TRBV6-5 and TRBJ1-2, with D possibly being TRBD1 (6 bases). Trimming left V 4 bases short and J 0 bases short, with 15 bases between. The CDR3 sequence is 16 residues long. Germline CDR1 and CDR2: MNHEY and SVGAGI. The CDR3 reads CASSWRQDDTNYGYTF. CDR3 DNA sequence: TGTGCCAGCAGTTGGCGACAGGACGACACTAACTATGGCTACACCTTC.

The chain employs TRBV28 and TRBJ2-5, with a tentative D call TRBD1 (6 bases). Germline V gene sequence: CDR1 MDHEN, CDR2 SYDVKM. CDR3 length equals 14 residues. Trimming shortened V by 6 bases and J by 2 bases, and 13 bases separated the two germline ends. The CDR3 nucleotides read TGTGCCAGCAGCTCCGGACAGCAGCAAGAGACCCAGTACTTC. It encodes CASSSGQQQETQYF. The complete variable domain, with remaining parts taken from reference TRBV28 and TRBJ2-5, reads DVKVTQSSRYLVKRTGEKVFLECVQDMDHENMFWYRQDPGLGLRLIYFSYDVKMKEKGDIPEGYSVSREKKERFSLILESASTNQTSMYLCASSSGQQQETQYFGPGTRLLVL.

V is TRBV25-1 and J is TRBJ2-3; 8 bases are a match to TRBD1. Germline V gene lookup returns CDR1 MGHDK and CDR2 SYGVNS. V gave up 4 bases and J gave up 2 bases; unmatched junction bases: 5. The CDR3 has 15 residues. CDR3 coding DNA: TGTGCCAGCAGTGGGTGGACAGGGATCACAGATACGCAGTATTTT. The encoded protein is CASSGWTGITDTQYF.

The chain has TRBV4-2 and TRBJ2-3; 10 nucleotides line up with TRBD2. The CDR3 length is 16 residues. V shed 0 bases and J 5 bases; nucleotides not matched to a gene: 5. Germline loops: CDR1 LGHNA, CDR2 YNFKEQ. This CDR3 is CASSQDGASGGDTQYF. CDR3 in DNA: TGTGCCAGCAGCCAAGACGGGGCTAGCGGGGGAGATACGCAGTATTTT.

The chain joins TRBV9 to TRBJ2-3; TRBD2 matches at 9 bases. Germline V gene data show CDR1 as SGDLS and CDR2 as YYNGEE. The CDR3 consists of 18 residues. Unmatched junction bases numbered 8, after V lost 0 bases and J lost 0 bases. The CDR3 DNA follows: TGTGCCAGCAGCGTAGATCGCGGGGGGGCCTCGAGCACAGATACGCAGTATTTT. Amino acids: CASSVDRGGASSTDTQYF. Full variable domain (rest looked up from reference TRBV9 and TRBJ2-3): DSGVTQTPKHLITATGQRVTLRCSPRSGDLSVYWYQQSLDQGLQFLIQYYNGEERAKGNILERFSAQQFPDLHSELNLSSLELGDSALYFCASSVDRGGASSTDTQYFGPGTRLTVL.

The V call is TRBV28, the J call TRBJ1-2, with 7 bases fitting TRBD1. CDR1 MDHEN and CDR2 SYDVKM come from the germline V gene. V was clipped by 3 bases and J by 2 bases; unmatched bases: 3. CDR3 length: 14 residues. CDR3 in DNA: TGTGCCAGCAGTTTCTCGGGACAGAACTATGGCTACACCTTC. The encoded protein is CASSFSGQNYGYTF.

This chain links TRBV7-2 with TRBJ1-2, with D possibly TRBD1 on 6 matching bases. This CDR3 spans 18 amino acids. V was cut by 0 bases and J by 8 bases, with 25 bases left in between. From germline, CDR1 is SGHTA and CDR2 FQGNSA. The CDR3 DNA is TGTGCCAGCAGCTTAGCCTTAGCCCGGAGGACAGAGACGCAAGGCTACACCTTC. Protein product: CASSLALARRTETQGYTF.

The chain employs TRBV7-2 and TRBJ2-4; TRBD2 might be the D (6 bases). The CDR3 totals 15 residues. Trimming pared 2 bases from V and 6 bases from J, leaving 14 bases between. CDR1 is SGHTA, CDR2 FQGNSA, per germline. CDR3 amino acids: CASSLSRGLTNIQYF. The CDR3 region has the DNA TGTGCCAGCAGCTTATCCCGCGGACTAACAAACATTCAGTACTTC.